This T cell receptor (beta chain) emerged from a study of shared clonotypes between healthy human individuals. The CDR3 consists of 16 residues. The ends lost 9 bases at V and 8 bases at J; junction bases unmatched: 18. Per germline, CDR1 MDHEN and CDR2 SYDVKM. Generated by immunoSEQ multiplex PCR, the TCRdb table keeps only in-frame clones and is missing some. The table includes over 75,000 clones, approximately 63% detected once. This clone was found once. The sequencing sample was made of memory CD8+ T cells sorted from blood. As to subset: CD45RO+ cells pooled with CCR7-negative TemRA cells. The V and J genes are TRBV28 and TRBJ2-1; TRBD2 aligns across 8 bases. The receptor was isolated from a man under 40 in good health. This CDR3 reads CASGTLAGSKGYEQFF. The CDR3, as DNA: TGTGCCAGTGGGACCTTAGCGGGATCTAAGGGCTATGAGCAGTTCTTC.